A single T cell receptor (beta chain) is shown here with its context. Antigen unknown. The data stem from a study of shared clonotypes between healthy human individuals. Overall study findings and caveats: Across subsets, estimated richness was generally greater for naive than for memory populations. Despite large depth, sorted-subset datasets appeared incompletely sequenced. In having few donors, the study represented limited genetic and exposure-history diversity. Among donors, clonotype sharing was expected to be affected by sequencing depth.

TCRdb keeps only in-frame clones here, not all; method: immunoSEQ multiplex PCR. Altogether under 550,000 clones are present, less than 96% being singletons, with the ten largest covering 0.05% to 0.07%. This CDR3 contains 14 residues. The germline CDR1 and CDR2 sequences are MNHEY and SMNVEV (reference sequence). V lost 1 base to trimming and J lost 4 bases, with 10 bases between them. The clonotype comes from a woman in her 30s in good health. This chain joins TRBV27 and TRBJ1-2, with no clear D. Source material: naive CD4+ T cells sorted from blood. Subset here: CD45RA+ positively selected. Here the CDR3 reads CASSLYPVSYGYTF. The CDR3 nucleotides read TGTGCCAGCAGTTTATATCCGGTTAGCTATGGCTACACCTTC.